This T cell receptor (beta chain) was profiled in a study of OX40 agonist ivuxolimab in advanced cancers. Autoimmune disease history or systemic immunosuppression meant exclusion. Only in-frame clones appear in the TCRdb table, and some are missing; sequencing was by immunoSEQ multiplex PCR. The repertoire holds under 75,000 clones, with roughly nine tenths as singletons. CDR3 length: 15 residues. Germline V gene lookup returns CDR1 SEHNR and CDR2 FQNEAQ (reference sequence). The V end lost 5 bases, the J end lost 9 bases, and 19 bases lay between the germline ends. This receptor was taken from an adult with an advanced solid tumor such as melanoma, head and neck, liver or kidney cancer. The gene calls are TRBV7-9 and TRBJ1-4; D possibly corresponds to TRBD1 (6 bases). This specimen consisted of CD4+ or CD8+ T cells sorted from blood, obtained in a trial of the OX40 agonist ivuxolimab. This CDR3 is CASSESGQGNKKLFF. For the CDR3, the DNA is TGTGCCAGCAGCGAATCTGGGCAGGGGAATAAAAAACTGTTTTTT.